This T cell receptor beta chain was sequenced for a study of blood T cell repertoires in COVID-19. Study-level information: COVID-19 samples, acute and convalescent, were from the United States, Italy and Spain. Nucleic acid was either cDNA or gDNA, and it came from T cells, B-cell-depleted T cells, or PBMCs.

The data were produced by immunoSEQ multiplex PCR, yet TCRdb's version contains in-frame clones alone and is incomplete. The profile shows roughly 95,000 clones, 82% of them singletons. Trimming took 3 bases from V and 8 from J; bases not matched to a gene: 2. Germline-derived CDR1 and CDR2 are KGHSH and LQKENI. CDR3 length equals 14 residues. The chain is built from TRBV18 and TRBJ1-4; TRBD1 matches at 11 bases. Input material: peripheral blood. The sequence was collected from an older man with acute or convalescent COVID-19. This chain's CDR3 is CASSPGQGGEKLFF. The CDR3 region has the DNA TGTGCCAGCTCACCGGGACAGGGGGGCGAAAAACTGTTTTTT.